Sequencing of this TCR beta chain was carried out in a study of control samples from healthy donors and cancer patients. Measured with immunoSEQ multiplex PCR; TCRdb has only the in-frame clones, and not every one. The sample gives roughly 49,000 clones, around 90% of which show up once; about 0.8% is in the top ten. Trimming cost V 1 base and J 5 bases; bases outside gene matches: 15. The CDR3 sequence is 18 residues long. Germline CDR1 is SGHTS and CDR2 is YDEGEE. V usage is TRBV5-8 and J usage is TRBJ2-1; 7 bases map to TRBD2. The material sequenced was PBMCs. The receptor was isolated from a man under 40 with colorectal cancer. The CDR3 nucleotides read TGTGCCAGCAGCTTGTGGGTTCTGGGGAGGGGTGTTGACAATGAGCAGTTCTTC. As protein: CASSLWVLGRGVDNEQFF.